The 24 T cell receptor beta chains presented below share a single source sample, sequenced in a study of cytomegalovirus exposure and HLA in healthy donors. Researchers ran the PCR with 60 Vbeta and 13 Jbeta primers. TCRdb keeps only in-frame clones here, not all; method: immunoSEQ multiplex PCR. In the table there are fewer than 200,000 clones, roughly 84% of which are singletons. The sample taken for sequencing was PBMCs. Receptor source: a man aged 25-45 years in good health and CMV-seropositive.

The chain uses TRBV4-3 and TRBJ1-1, with TRBD1 matching 7 bases. From germline, CDR1 is LGHNA and CDR2 YSLEER. The CDR3 loop spans 16 amino acids. The J segment lost 0 bases and the V segment lost 0 bases, leaving 4 bases of the junction unmatched. CDR3: CASSQDGTVMNTEAFF. CDR3 nucleotide sequence: TGCGCCAGCAGCCAAGATGGGACAGTCATGAACACTGAAGCTTTCTTT.

V is TRBV7-9 and J is TRBJ2-1, with D tentatively TRBD2 (5 bases). The ends were cut back, 3 bases at V and 3 bases at J, with 12 bases in the middle. CDR3 size: 15 residues. Germline V gene sequence: CDR1 SEHNR, CDR2 FQNEAQ (reference sequence). This CDR3 reads CASSFWRADYNEQFF. The CDR3 region has the DNA TGTGCCAGCAGCTTTTGGCGGGCCGACTACAATGAGCAGTTCTTC.

This clone was seen once. The chain uses TRBV5-1 and TRBJ1-2, with TRBD1 matching over 10 bases. There are 13 residues in the CDR3. Germline loops: CDR1 SGHRS, CDR2 YFSETQ. V was pared by 5 bases and J by 8 bases, with 6 bases of the junction left unmatched. The CDR3 DNA sequence: TGCGCCAGCAGACCGGGACAGGGGAACGGCTACACCTTC. It translates to CASRPGQGNGYTF.

The chain combines TRBV19 with TRBJ2-2; 10 bases are shared with TRBD2. Per germline, CDR1 LNHDA and CDR2 SQIVND (reference sequence). The CDR3 length is 15 residues. V was clipped by 6 bases and J by 4 bases; unmatched bases: 5. The CDR3 DNA is TGTGCCAGTAGATTAGGGACTAGCGTCACCGGGGAGCTGTTTTTT. Translating it yields CASRLGTSVTGELFF.

This chain uses TRBV2 with TRBJ2-3; a weak D match, TRBD1 (6 bases). This CDR3 region has 13 residues. Germline V gene data show CDR1 as SNHLY and CDR2 as FYNNEI. V was cut by 2 bases and J by 6 bases, with 9 bases left in between. CDR3 loop: CASSEPGVDTQYF. DNA for the CDR3: TGTGCCAGCAGTGAACCAGGGGTGGATACGCAGTATTTT. Drawing the rest from reference TRBV2 and TRBJ2-3, the complete variable domain is EPEVTQTPSHQVTQMGQEVILRCVPISNHLYFYWYRQILGQKVEFLVSFYNNEISEKSEIFDDQFSVERPDGSNFTLKIRSTKLEDSAMYFCASSEPGVDTQYFGPGTRLTVL.

The rearrangement uses TRBV4-1 and TRBJ2-6; weak D call: TRBD1 (6 bases). The ends were cut back, 4 bases at V and 0 bases at J, with 10 bases in the middle. The germline gives CDR1 MGHRA, CDR2 YSYEKL. The CDR3 has 16 residues. CDR3 DNA: TGCGCCAGCAGCCCCCTAGGGGGCTCTGGGGCCAACGTCCTGACTTTC. The encoded protein is CASSPLGGSGANVLTF.

This clone occurred a few times. The CDR3 loop is CASSPAEDSMETQYF. DNA for the CDR3: TGTGCCAGTAGTCCCGCGGAGGACAGTATGGAGACCCAGTACTTC. The J gene is TRBJ2-5, the V gene TRBV19, with D possibly matching TRBD1 (6 bases). The CDR3 contains 15 residues. CDR1 is LNHDA, CDR2 SQIVND, per germline (reference sequence). Trimming removed 5 bases at V and 5 bases at J, with 18 bases between.

This clone was seen a handful of times. The chain couples TRBV19 to TRBJ1-1; unclear D gene. Trimming took 7 bases from V and 3 from J, leaving 15 bases between them. Germline V lookup: CDR1 LNHDA, CDR2 SQIVND (reference sequence). The CDR3 covers 14 residues. The chain's CDR3 is CASMAPHPDTEAFF. The CDR3 nucleotides read TGTGCCAGTATGGCCCCCCACCCCGACACTGAAGCTTTCTTT.

This rearrangement joins TRBV21-1 to TRBJ2-2; the DNA was not used to check the table's D call, TRBD1. TRBV21-1 is labeled a pseudogene. The CDR3 spans 17 residues. The CDR3: CASSNLSRVVNTGELFF. DNA for the CDR3: TGTGCCAGCAGCAATTTAAGCAGGGTGGTGAACACCGGGGAGCTGTTTTTT.

This chain connects TRBV9 to TRBJ2-3; TRBD2 might be the D (6 bases). Deletions cut 2 bases from V and 0 bases from J, with 25 bases between. This CDR3 contains 20 residues. Per the germline V gene, CDR1 is SGDLS and CDR2 is YYNGEE. The CDR3 spells CASSVVPGLVGFPSTDTQYF. The CDR3, as DNA: TGTGCCAGCAGCGTTGTACCGGGACTCGTCGGGTTTCCTAGCACAGATACGCAGTATTTT.

The chain joins TRBV6-6 to TRBJ1-4; tentatively, D is TRBD1 (5 bases). This CDR3 is built from 15 residues. V was trimmed by 6 bases and J by 3 bases, leaving 14 bases between them. Germline assignment: CDR1 MNHNY and CDR2 SVGAGI (reference sequence). In DNA form, the CDR3 reads TGTGCCAGCAGCCGCCATAGGGGTTCTAATGAAAAACTGTTTTTT. It specifies CASSRHRGSNEKLFF.

J is TRBJ2-5 and V is TRBV5-1; the D gene is possibly TRBD2 (6 bases). The V gene's germline CDR1 is SGHRS and CDR2 YFSETQ. Trimming removed 0 bases at V and 5 bases at J, with 11 bases between. The CDR3 runs 14 residues. The CDR3 spells CASSLVREMETQYF. CDR3 nucleotides: TGCGCCAGCAGCTTGGTACGGGAGATGGAGACCCAGTACTTC.

This clone was counted a few times. This chain links TRBV6-6 with TRBJ1-4; 8 nucleotides agree with TRBD1. This CDR3 comprises 15 residues. The V and J ends lost 4 bases and 10 bases, in that order; junction bases with no gene match: 11. Germline V gene lookup returns CDR1 MNHNY and CDR2 SVGAGI (reference sequence). The CDR3 region has the DNA TGTGCCAGCAGTTCCGAACTAACGACAGGGGCAAAACTGTTTTTT. Protein sequence: CASSSELTTGAKLFF.

The CDR3: CAISQGVQDYEQYV. The CDR3 DNA is TGTGCCATCAGTCAGGGGGTACAGGACTACGAGCAGTACGTC. The J gene is TRBJ2-7, the V gene TRBV10-3, with 7 bases aligning to TRBD1. Germline V gene lookup returns CDR1 ENHRY and CDR2 SYGVKD. The V and J ends lost 5 bases and 3 bases, in that order; junction bases with no gene match: 7. This CDR3 is built from 14 residues.

The table lists this clone with a count of one. The chain's CDR3 is CASSDPTGTGGYTF. The CDR3 DNA reads as TGTGCCAGCAGTGACCCGACAGGGACGGGCGGCTACACCTTC. This chain links TRBV25-1 with TRBJ1-2; TRBD1 matches at 7 bases. J gave up 8 bases and V 3 bases, and 9 bases lay outside the gene matches. Germline CDR1 MGHDK, CDR2 SYGVNS. The CDR3 is 14 residues long.

This chain connects TRBV5-1 to TRBJ1-1, with D possibly being TRBD1 (6 bases). Germline CDR1 SGHRS, CDR2 YFSETQ. Trimming took 3 bases from V and 5 from J, leaving 17 bases between them. CDR3 size: 15 residues. The CDR3 DNA reads TGCGCCAGCAGCTCGCCGAAGGGGGTGAGGACTGAAGCTTTCTTT. Translation: CASSSPKGVRTEAFF. The variable domain in full, completed from reference TRBV5-1 and TRBJ1-1, reads KAGVTQTPRYLIKTRGQQVTLSCSPISGHRSVSWYQQTPGQGLQFLFEYFSETQRNKGNFPGRFSGRQFSNSRSEMNVSTLELGDSALYLCASSSPKGVRTEAFFGQGTRLTVV.

The chain uses TRBV7-3 and TRBJ2-1; TRBD1 aligns across 7 bases. This CDR3 is built from 15 residues. Unmatched junction bases numbered 2, after V lost 3 bases and J lost 0 bases. Germline CDR1 SGHTA, CDR2 FQGTGA. CDR3: CASSFTGDSYNEQFF. The CDR3 DNA reads TGTGCCAGCAGCTTTACAGGGGACTCCTACAATGAGCAGTTCTTC.

V is TRBV7-3 and J is TRBJ2-7; D is unclear. The CDR3 is made up of 13 amino acids. V was clipped by 2 bases and J by 6 bases, with 11 bases between them. CDR1 is SGHTA and CDR2 is FQGTGA in the germline V gene. The CDR3 nucleotides read TGTGCCAGCAGCTTAGTACCCACGGGCGAGCAGTACTTC. As protein: CASSLVPTGEQYF.

The chain joins TRBV2 to TRBJ2-1, with 11 bases fitting TRBD2. V was pared by 6 bases and J by 1 base, with 2 bases of the junction left unmatched. This CDR3 comprises 15 residues. Per germline, CDR1 SNHLY and CDR2 FYNNEI. CDR3 in amino acids: CASRRLAGSYNEQFF. Written as DNA, the CDR3 is TGTGCCAGCAGGCGACTAGCGGGATCCTACAATGAGCAGTTCTTC. Together with reference TRBV2 and TRBJ2-1, the CDR3 gives the full variable domain: EPEVTQTPSHQVTQMGQEVILRCVPISNHLYFYWYRQILGQKVEFLVSFYNNEISEKSEIFDDQFSVERPDGSNFTLKIRSTKLEDSAMYFCASRRLAGSYNEQFFGPGTRLTVL.

Remarks on this clone: One end of the junction is discordant with germline, which a read error may explain. The CDR3 DNA reads as TGTGCTAGCAGCTTAGCAACTAGCGGATTTGATGAGCAGTTCTTC. Translated: CASSLATSGFDEQFF. The V and J genes are TRBV7-7 and TRBJ2-1; 8 positions agree with TRBD2. CDR3 length equals 15 residues. The germline V gene encodes CDR1 SSHAT and CDR2 FNYEAQ (reference sequence).

V usage is TRBV15 and J usage is TRBJ1-1; 9 bases agree with TRBD1. The germline V gene has CDR1 LNHNV and CDR2 YYDKDF (reference sequence). V gave up 0 bases and J gave up 4 bases; unmatched junction bases: 3. This CDR3 has 15 amino acids. The CDR3 nucleotides are TGTGCCACCAGCAGAGATAAGGACAGGGGCACTGAAGCTTTCTTT. Protein: CATSRDKDRGTEAFF.

This chain links TRBV7-2 with TRBJ1-2; TRBD1 matches at 8 bases. After removal of 5 bases from V and 4 bases from J, the junction contained 15 bases not matched to a gene. Germline V gene data show CDR1 as SGHTA and CDR2 as FQGNSA. The CDR3 is 17 residues long. CDR3 bases: TGTGCCAGCAGCCCATGGGCAGGGGGCGGCTCTTCCTATGGCTACACCTTC. It yields the protein CASSPWAGGGSSYGYTF. The whole variable domain, remainder taken from reference TRBV7-2 and TRBJ1-2, is GAGVSQSPSNKVTEKGKDVELRCDPISGHTALYWYRQSLGQGLEFLIYFQGNSAPDKSGLPSDRFSAERTGGSVSTLTIQRTQQEDSAVYLCASSPWAGGGSSYGYTFGSGTRLTVV.

This chain connects TRBV19 to TRBJ1-5, with a tentative D call TRBD1 (5 bases). Trimming took off 2 bases at V and 0 bases at J, with 8 bases between the two ends. The CDR3 is 15 residues long. The germline gives CDR1 LNHDA, CDR2 SQIVND (reference sequence). The DNA for the CDR3 is TGTGCCAGTAGTATATTGACAGTTAGCAATCAGCCCCAGCATTTT. Translating gives CASSILTVSNQPQHF.

The chain recombines TRBV10-2 with TRBJ2-6, with 10 bases fitting TRBD2. The V gene's germline CDR1 is WSHSY and CDR2 SAAADI. V shed 3 bases and J 0 bases; nucleotides not matched to a gene: 11. This CDR3 has 20 residues. Written as DNA, the CDR3 is TGCGCCAGCAGTGATTTCCCTGGACTAGCGGTGACCTCTGGGGCCAACGTCCTGACTTTC. Residues: CASSDFPGLAVTSGANVLTF.